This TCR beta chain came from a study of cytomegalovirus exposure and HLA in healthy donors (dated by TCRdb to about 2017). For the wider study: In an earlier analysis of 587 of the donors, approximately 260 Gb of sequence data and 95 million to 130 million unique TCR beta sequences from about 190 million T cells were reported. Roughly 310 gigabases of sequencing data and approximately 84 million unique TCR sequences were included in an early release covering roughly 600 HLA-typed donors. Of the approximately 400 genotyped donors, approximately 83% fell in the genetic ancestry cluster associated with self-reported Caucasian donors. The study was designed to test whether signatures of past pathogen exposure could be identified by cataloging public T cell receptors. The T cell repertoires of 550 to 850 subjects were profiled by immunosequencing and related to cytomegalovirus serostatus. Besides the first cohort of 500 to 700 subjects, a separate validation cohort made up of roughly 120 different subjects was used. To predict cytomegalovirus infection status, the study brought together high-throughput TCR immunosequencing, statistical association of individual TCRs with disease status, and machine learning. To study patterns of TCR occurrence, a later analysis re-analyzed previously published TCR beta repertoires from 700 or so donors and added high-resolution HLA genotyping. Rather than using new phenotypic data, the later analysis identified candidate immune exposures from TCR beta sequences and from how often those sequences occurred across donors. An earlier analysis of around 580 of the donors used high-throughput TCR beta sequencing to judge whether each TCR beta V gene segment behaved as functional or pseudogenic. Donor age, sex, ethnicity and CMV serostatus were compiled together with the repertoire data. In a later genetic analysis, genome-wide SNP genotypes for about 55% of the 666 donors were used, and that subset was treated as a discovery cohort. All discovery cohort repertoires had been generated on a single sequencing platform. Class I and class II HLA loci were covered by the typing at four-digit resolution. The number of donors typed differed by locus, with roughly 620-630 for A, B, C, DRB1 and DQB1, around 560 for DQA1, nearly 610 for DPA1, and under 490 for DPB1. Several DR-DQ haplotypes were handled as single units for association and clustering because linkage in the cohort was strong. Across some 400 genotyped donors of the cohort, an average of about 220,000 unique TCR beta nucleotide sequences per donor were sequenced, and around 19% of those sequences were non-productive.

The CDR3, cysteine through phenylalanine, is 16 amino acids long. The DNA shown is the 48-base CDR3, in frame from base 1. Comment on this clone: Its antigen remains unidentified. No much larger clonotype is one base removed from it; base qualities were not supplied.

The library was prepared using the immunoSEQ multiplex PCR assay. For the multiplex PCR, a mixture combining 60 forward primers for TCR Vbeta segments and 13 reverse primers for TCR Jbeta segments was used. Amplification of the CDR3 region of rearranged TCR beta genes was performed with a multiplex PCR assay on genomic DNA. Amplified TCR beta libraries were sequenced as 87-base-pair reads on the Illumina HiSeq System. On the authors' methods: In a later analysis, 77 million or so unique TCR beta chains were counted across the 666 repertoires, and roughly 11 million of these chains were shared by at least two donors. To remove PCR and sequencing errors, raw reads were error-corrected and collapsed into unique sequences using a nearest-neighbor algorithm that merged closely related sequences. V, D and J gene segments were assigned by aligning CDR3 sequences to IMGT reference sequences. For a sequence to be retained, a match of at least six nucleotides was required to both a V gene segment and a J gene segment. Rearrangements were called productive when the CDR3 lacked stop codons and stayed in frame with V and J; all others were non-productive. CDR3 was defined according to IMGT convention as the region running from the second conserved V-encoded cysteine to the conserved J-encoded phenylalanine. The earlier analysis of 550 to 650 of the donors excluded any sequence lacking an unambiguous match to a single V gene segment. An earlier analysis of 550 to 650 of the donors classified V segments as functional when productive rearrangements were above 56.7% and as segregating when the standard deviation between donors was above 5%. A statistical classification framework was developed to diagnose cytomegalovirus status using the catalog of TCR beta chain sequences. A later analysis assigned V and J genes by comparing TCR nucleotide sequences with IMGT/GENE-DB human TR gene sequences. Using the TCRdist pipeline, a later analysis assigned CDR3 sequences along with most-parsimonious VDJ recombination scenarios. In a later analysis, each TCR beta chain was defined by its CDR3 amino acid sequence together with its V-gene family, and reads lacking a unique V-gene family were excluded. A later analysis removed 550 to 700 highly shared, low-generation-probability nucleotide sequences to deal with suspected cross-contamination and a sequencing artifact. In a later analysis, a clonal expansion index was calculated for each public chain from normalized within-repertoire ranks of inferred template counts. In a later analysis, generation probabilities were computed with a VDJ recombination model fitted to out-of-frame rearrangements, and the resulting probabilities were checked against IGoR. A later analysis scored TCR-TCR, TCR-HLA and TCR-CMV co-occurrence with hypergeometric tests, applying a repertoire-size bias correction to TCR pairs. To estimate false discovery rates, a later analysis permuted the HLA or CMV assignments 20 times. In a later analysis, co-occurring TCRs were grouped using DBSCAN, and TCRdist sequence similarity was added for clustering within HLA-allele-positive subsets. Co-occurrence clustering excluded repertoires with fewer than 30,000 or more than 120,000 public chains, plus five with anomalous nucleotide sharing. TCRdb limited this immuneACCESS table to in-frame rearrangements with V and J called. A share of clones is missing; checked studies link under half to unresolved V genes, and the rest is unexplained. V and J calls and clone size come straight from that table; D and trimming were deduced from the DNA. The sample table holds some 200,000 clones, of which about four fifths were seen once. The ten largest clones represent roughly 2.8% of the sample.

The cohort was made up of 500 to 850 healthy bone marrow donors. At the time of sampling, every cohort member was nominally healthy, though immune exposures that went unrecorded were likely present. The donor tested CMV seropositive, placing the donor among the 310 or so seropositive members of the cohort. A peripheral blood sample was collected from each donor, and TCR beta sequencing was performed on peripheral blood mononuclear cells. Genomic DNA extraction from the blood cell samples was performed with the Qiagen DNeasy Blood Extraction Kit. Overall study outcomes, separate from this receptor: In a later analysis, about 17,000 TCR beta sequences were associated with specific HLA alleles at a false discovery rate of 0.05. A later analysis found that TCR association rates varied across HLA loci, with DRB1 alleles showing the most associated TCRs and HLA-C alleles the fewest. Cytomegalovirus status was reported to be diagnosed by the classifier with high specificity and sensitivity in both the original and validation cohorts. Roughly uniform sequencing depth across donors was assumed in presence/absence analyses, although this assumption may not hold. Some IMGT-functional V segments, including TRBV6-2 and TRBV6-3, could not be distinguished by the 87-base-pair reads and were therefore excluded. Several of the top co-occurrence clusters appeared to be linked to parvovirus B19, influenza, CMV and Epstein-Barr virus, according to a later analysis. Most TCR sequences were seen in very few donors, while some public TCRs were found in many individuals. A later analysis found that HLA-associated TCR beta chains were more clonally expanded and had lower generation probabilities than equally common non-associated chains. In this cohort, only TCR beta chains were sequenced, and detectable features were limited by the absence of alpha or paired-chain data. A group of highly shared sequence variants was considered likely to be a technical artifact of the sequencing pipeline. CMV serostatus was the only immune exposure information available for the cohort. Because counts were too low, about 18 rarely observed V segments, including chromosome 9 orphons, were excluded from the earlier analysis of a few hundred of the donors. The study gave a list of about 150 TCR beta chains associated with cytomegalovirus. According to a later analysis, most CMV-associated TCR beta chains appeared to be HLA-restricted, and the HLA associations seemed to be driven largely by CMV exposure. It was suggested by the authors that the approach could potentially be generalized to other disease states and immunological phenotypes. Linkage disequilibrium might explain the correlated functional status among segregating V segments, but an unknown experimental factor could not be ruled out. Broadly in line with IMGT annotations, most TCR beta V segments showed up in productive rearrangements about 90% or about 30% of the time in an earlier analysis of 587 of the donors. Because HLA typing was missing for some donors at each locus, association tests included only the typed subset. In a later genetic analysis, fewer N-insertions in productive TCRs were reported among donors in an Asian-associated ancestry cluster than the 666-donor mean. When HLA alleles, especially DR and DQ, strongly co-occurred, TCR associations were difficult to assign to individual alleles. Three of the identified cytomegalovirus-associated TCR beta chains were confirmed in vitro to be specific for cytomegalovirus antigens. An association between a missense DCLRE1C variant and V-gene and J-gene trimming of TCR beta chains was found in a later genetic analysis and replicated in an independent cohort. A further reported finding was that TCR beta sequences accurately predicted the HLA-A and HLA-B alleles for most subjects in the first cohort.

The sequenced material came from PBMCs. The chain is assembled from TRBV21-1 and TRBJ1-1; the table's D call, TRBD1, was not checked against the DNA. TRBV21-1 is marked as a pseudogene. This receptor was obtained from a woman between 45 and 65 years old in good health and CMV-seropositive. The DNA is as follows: TGTGCCAGCAGCGCTCGGACAGAAAAGATGAACACTGAAGCTTTCTTT. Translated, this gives CASSARTEKMNTEAFF.